This T cell receptor (beta chain) emerged from a study of technical replicates of blood from a handful of donors. Trimming stripped 0 bases from V and 1 base from J, with 9 bases between. Per the germline V gene, CDR1 is SGHRS and CDR2 is YFSETQ. This CDR3 region has 15 residues. Produced via immunoSEQ multiplex PCR; TCRdb's table is partial and in-frame only. The data contain tens of thousands of clones, about 93% of them singletons. This clone was found once. The chain links TRBV5-1 to TRBJ2-3, with a tentative D call TRBD1 (5 bases). Sequences were obtained from T cells isolated from PBMCs. This receptor was identified in a human donor in good health. In nucleotides, the CDR3 is TGCGCCAGCAGCTTGGTGACAGATGGCACAGATACGCAGTATTTT. This codes for CASSLVTDGTDTQYF. The complete variable domain, with remaining parts taken from reference TRBV5-1 and TRBJ2-3, reads KAGVTQTPRYLIKTRGQQVTLSCSPISGHRSVSWYQQTPGQGLQFLFEYFSETQRNKGNFPGRFSGRQFSNSRSEMNVSTLELGDSALYLCASSLVTDGTDTQYFGPGTRLTVL.